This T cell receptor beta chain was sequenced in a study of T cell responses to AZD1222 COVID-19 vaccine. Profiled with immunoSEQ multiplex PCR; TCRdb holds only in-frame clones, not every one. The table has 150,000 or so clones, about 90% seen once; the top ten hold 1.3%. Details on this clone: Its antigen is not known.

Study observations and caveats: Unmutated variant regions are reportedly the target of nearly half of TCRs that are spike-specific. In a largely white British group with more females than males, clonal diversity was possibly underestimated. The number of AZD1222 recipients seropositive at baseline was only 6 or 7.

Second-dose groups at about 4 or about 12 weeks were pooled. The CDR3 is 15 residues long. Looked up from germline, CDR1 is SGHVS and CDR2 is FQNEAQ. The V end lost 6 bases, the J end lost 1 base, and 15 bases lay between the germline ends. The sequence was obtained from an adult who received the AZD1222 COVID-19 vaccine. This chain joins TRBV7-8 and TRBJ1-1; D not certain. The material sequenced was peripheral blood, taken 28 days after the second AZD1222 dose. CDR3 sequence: CASRPRVAENTEAFF. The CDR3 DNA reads TGTGCCAGCAGACCCCGGGTTGCGGAGAACACTGAAGCTTTCTTT.